Shown below are 20 T cell receptor beta chains from a single sample sequenced in a study of graft-versus-host responses after intestinal transplantation. These receptors' antigens are unknown. Some clones are missing from TCRdb's copy, which holds only in-frame ones; the method was immunoSEQ multiplex PCR. The repertoire holds tens of thousands of clones, roughly 90% seen once, with 0.11% in the top ten. The sequences come from unstimulated CD4+ T cells sorted from spleen or lymph node cells, collected before intestinal transplant. These receptors all stem from a human donor who received an intestinal transplant.

The gene calls are TRBV19 and TRBJ1-5, with 7 positions matching TRBD1. The CDR3 sequence is 13 residues long. The trim removed 7 bases at V and 5 bases at J, leaving 5 bases unmatched. The V gene's germline CDR1 is LNHDA and CDR2 SQIVND (reference sequence). The CDR3 region has the DNA TGTGCCAGTACCTGGGACAGCTATCAGCCCCAGCATTTT. It specifies CASTWDSYQPQHF.

CDR3 DNA sequence: TGTGCCAGCAGTGTAACCCAGGGCATCAATCAGCCCCAGCATTTT. Residues: CASSVTQGINQPQHF. The rearrangement links TRBV6-6 to TRBJ1-5, with D maybe TRBD1 (5 bases). Per germline, CDR1 MNHNY and CDR2 SVGAGI (reference sequence). CDR3 length: 15 amino acids. V shed 5 bases and J shed 3 bases, with 14 bases lying between them.

The chain joins TRBV4-1 to TRBJ1-5; 7 bases line up with TRBD1. Trimming at V came to 4 bases and at J to 2 bases, leaving 5 bases not matched to a gene. Looked up from germline, CDR1 is MGHRA and CDR2 is YSYEKL. The CDR3 consists of 15 residues. This CDR3 reads CASSLSDRGNQPQHF. The CDR3 nucleotides read TGCGCCAGCAGCCTTTCTGACAGGGGCAATCAGCCCCAGCATTTT.

The chain employs TRBV9 and TRBJ1-1; the D is unclear. V lost 0 bases to trimming and J lost 4 bases, with 7 bases between them. The CDR3 has 13 amino acids. Germline-derived CDR1 and CDR2 are SGDLS and YYNGEE. CDR3 in DNA: TGTGCCAGCAGCGTAGGTGTGAGCACTGAAGCTTTCTTT. Translating it yields CASSVGVSTEAFF.

Turning to this clone: The sample carries other DNA sequences with the same CDR3. CDR3 protein: CASSPASSGNTIYF. The CDR3 DNA follows: TGTGCCAGCTCACCGGCAAGCTCTGGAAACACCATATATTTT. The V gene is TRBV18, the J gene TRBJ1-3, with D unclear. The CDR3 sequence is 14 residues long. Trimming stripped 3 bases from V and 0 bases from J, with 6 bases between. Germline V gene data show CDR1 as KGHSH and CDR2 as LQKENI.

V usage is TRBV10-1 and J usage is TRBJ2-2; the match to TRBD2 covers 13 bases. J gave up 5 bases and V 4 bases, and 4 bases lay outside the gene matches. Germline CDR1 WNHNN, CDR2 SYGVQD (reference sequence). This CDR3 comprises 16 residues. The CDR3 protein is CASSASGLAGTGELFF. CDR3 bases: TGCGCCAGCAGTGCGTCGGGACTAGCGGGGACCGGGGAGCTGTTTTTT.

The rearrangement joins TRBV6-5 to TRBJ1-2, with 8 bases aligning to TRBD1. V dropped 6 bases and J dropped 8; count of bases not matched to a gene: 5. This CDR3 contains 12 residues. Germline CDR1 MNHEY, CDR2 SVGAGI. CDR3 region: CASSTGGRGYTF. CDR3 in DNA: TGTGCCAGCAGCACAGGGGGACGGGGCTACACCTTC.

The rearrangement uses TRBV19 and TRBJ1-2; D possibly corresponds to TRBD1 (5 bases). V lost 3 bases and J lost 2, with 13 bases in between. This CDR3 is 15 amino acids long. Germline values: CDR1 LNHDA, CDR2 SQIVND (reference sequence). The CDR3: CASSMQGRANYGYTF. In DNA, the CDR3 is TGTGCCAGTAGTATGCAGGGCAGGGCAAACTATGGCTACACCTTC.

CDR3 DNA sequence: TGTGCCAGCAGCTCAGTTACAGATACGCAGTATTTT. Translating gives CASSSVTDTQYF. The chain links TRBV5-4 to TRBJ2-3; D uncertain. The CDR3 is made up of 12 amino acids. V was cut by 3 bases and J by 3 bases, with 5 bases left in between. Germline CDR1 is SGHNT and CDR2 is YYREEE (reference sequence).

This clone was seen just once. This sequence joins TRBV7-8 and TRBJ1-3; 8 positions match TRBD1. The junction had 6 bases not matched to a gene; V was cut back by 3 bases and J by 5 bases. Germline V gene data show CDR1 as SGHVS and CDR2 as FQNEAQ. The CDR3 has 15 amino acids. This CDR3 reads CASSLDRVIRNTIYF. The CDR3 DNA reads TGTGCCAGCAGCTTGGACAGGGTGATTAGAAACACCATATATTTT.

In its sample, this clone was seen once. This sequence joins TRBV5-1 and TRBJ2-3; D perhaps matches TRBD1 (8 bases). Germline CDR1 SGHRS, CDR2 YFSETQ. The V and J ends lost 3 bases and 5 bases respectively, with 13 bases between them. This CDR3 contains 14 residues. CDR3 sequence (DNA): TGCGCCAGCAGCTCAACAGGGGGGGTAGATACGCAGTATTTT. Amino acids: CASSSTGGVDTQYF.

This clone was counted a single time. The DNA of the CDR3 is TGTGCCAGCAATCCGAGGGGGCGCGGTGAAAAACTGTTTTTT. Translating it yields CASNPRGRGEKLFF. The genes are TRBV28 and TRBJ1-4; TRBD1 matches 7 bases. The CDR3 runs 14 residues. In germline, CDR1 is MDHEN, CDR2 SYDVKM. V lost 7 bases to trimming and J lost 7 bases; unmatched junction nucleotides: 9.

This chain links TRBV7-9 with TRBJ1-6; D perhaps matches TRBD1 (5 bases). Germline V CDR1 and CDR2: SEHNR, FQNEAQ (reference sequence). This CDR3 region has 13 residues. V gave up 7 bases and J gave up 2 bases, with 6 bases separating them. The CDR3, as DNA: TGTGCCAGCATGACAGCCTATAATTCACCCCTCCACTTT. Amino acid sequence: CASMTAYNSPLHF.

This chain joins TRBV6-1 and TRBJ1-2; TRBD1 might be the D (5 bases). The CDR3 is 11 amino acids. CDR1 is MNHNS and CDR2 is SASEGT in the germline V gene. V was trimmed by 7 bases and J by 4 bases, leaving 7 bases between them. CDR3 region: CASTQGYGYTF. The CDR3 bases are TGTGCCAGCACCCAGGGCTATGGCTACACCTTC.

This sequence joins TRBV6-1 and TRBJ1-5; possible D gene TRBD1, 6 bases. The CDR3 contains 12 residues. From germline, CDR1 is MNHNS and CDR2 SASEGT. V shed 10 bases and J shed 6 bases, with 13 bases lying between them. CDR3 protein: CATGQSTQPQHF. The CDR3 coding sequence is TGTGCCACCGGACAGTCGACTCAGCCCCAGCATTTT.

In nucleotides, the CDR3 is TGTGCCAGCAGCCCAACAGGGAACTCCTACGAGCAGTACTTC. Its protein is CASSPTGNSYEQYF. The chain uses TRBV4-2 and TRBJ2-7; TRBD1 might be the D (6 bases). Germline V gives CDR1 LGHNA, CDR2 YNFKEQ. The CDR3 extends over 14 amino acids. Trimming removed 4 bases from V and 0 bases from J, with 10 bases in between.

The gene calls are TRBV2 and TRBJ2-1; D ambiguous. This CDR3 has 15 residues. CDR1 and CDR2 (germline): SNHLY, FYNNEI. Trimming left V 1 base short and J 3 bases short, with 10 bases between. The CDR3 reads CASSEDYARYNEQFF. CDR3 nucleotides: TGTGCCAGCAGTGAAGACTACGCCCGCTACAATGAGCAGTTCTTC.

This clone occurred once. This chain joins TRBV5-1 and TRBJ2-2; no reliable D call. Trimming left V 0 bases short and J 4 bases short, with 16 bases between. Germline CDR1 and CDR2: SGHRS and YFSETQ. This CDR3 contains 17 residues. CDR3 in DNA: TGCGCCAGCAGCTTGGGGCTTGTGGGCGAAGGCACCGGGGAGCTGTTTTTT. Residues: CASSLGLVGEGTGELFF. The full variable domain, completed using reference TRBV5-1 and TRBJ2-2, is KAGVTQTPRYLIKTRGQQVTLSCSPISGHRSVSWYQQTPGQGLQFLFEYFSETQRNKGNFPGRFSGRQFSNSRSEMNVSTLELGDSALYLCASSLGLVGEGTGELFFGEGSRLTVL.

V is TRBV18 and J is TRBJ1-2; the D is unclear. The CDR3 sequence is 13 residues long. CDR1 is KGHSH and CDR2 is LQKENI in the germline V gene. V was cut by 6 bases and J by 3 bases, with 11 bases left in between. CDR3 region: CASSPPSDYGYTF. The CDR3 DNA reads as TGTGCCAGCTCCCCCCCATCAGACTATGGCTACACCTTC.

V usage is TRBV25-1 and J usage is TRBJ2-7; 12 positions match TRBD1. The CDR3 has 15 amino acids. Germline trimming cut 4 bases from V and 0 bases from J; bases unmatched to any gene: 1. Germline V gene sequence: CDR1 MGHDK, CDR2 SYGVNS. This CDR3 is CASSGDRGHSYEQYF. In nucleotides, the CDR3 is TGTGCCAGCAGTGGGGACAGGGGGCACTCCTACGAGCAGTACTTC.